Listed below are T cell receptor beta chains from one sample, sequenced in a study of spatial heterogeneity in lung cancer. TCRdb analysed the 5' RACE reads with MiXCR anew, one entry per CDR3 protein. The sample yields 9,500 to 13,000 distinct CDR3 sequences, about 20% seen once. Sequencing was performed on PBMCs, taken at follow-up. The receptors come from a male donor with early-stage non-small cell lung cancer. Each CDR3 is given with its conserved first and last residue. A D gene is named only where the DNA matches it firmly. Not every row has a clone size; where given, it reads once, few, many or a size class.

.	TRBV28	TRBJ1-1	15	.	CASSFGVYTTTEAFF	TGTGCCAGCAGTTTTGGCGTGTACACGACCACTGAAGCTTTCTTT
.	TRBV29-1	TRBJ1-1	14	.	CSGGFSGRLPEAFF	TGCAGCGGTGGGTTCTCAGGGAGGCTCCCTGAAGCTTTCTTT
TRBD1	TRBV5-5	TRBJ2-7	15	many	CASGTGGGGYYEQYF	TGTGCCAGCGGGACAGGGGGCGGCGGCTACTACGAGCAGTACTTC
.	TRBV20-1	TRBJ2-5	13	.	CSASGDDQETQYF	TGCAGTGCTAGCGGGGATGATCAAGAGACCCAGTACTTC
TRBD1	TRBV12-3/TRBV12-4	TRBJ1-2	14	.	CASSPRTGAYGYTF	TGTGCCAGCAGTCCTAGGACAGGAGCCTATGGCTACACCTTC
TRBD1	TRBV7-2	TRBJ2-7	14	.	CASSYSQGAYEQYF	TGTGCCAGCAGCTACTCACAGGGGGCGTACGAGCAGTACTTC
.	TRBV2	TRBJ2-7	13	medium-sized	CASSDGLLYEQYF	TGTGCCAGCAGTGATGGACTGCTATACGAGCAGTACTTC
TRBD1	TRBV10-2	TRBJ1-6	16	many	CATRAGDRGDNSPLHF	TGCGCCACCAGGGCCGGAGACAGGGGAGATAATTCACCCCTCCACTTT
.	TRBV4-2	TRBJ1-1	15	many	CASSQVSAMNTEAFF	TGTGCCAGCAGCCAAGTTTCAGCGATGAACACTGAAGCTTTCTTT
.	TRBV5-6	TRBJ1-1	13	few	CASSSVGRTEAFF	TGTGCCAGCAGCTCTGTGGGGCGGACTGAAGCTTTCTTT
TRBD2	TRBV2	TRBJ2-1	16	many	CASSAGERGGMDEQFF	TGTGCCAGCAGTGCCGGGGAGCGGGGGGGCATGGATGAGCAGTTCTTC
.	TRBV6-5	TRBJ2-6	16	.	CASSYPKQNGANVLTF	TGTGCCAGCAGTTACCCAAAGCAAAATGGGGCCAACGTCCTGACTTTC
.	TRBV6-5	TRBJ1-5	15	many	CASSYSSNSNQPQHF	TGTGCCAGCAGTTACTCGAGCAATAGCAATCAGCCCCAGCATTTT
.	TRBV9	TRBJ2-1	16	many	CASSVQGSLGNNEQFF	TGTGCCAGCAGCGTACAGGGGTCCCTCGGAAACAATGAGCAGTTCTTC
.	TRBV18	TRBJ2-7	13	many	CASSRPGTYEQYF	TGTGCCAGCTCACGGCCGGGTACCTACGAGCAGTACTTC
.	TRBV29-1	TRBJ2-5	14	many	CSVEDLSLSETQYF	TGCAGCGTTGAAGATCTTAGTTTGAGCGAGACCCAGTACTTC
.	TRBV4-3	TRBJ1-2	16	.	CASSQEGQGSIYGYTF	TGCGCCAGCAGCCAAGAGGGGCAGGGGTCTATCTATGGCTACACCTTC
.	TRBV28	TRBJ2-7	13	medium-sized	CASSSTPSYEQYF	TGTGCCAGCAGTTCGACACCATCCTACGAGCAGTACTTC
TRBD2	TRBV5-1	TRBJ2-3	14	.	CASSLVAGDDTQYF	TGCGCCAGCAGCTTGGTGGCGGGAGACGATACGCAGTATTTT
TRBD2	TRBV6-6	TRBJ2-3	17	.	CASSAHDSGITTDTQYF	TGTGCCAGCAGTGCCCATGACAGCGGGATTACCACGGATACGCAGTATTTT
.	TRBV6-2/TRBV6-3	TRBJ2-3	15	.	CASSDVAGEEFTQYF	TGTGCCAGCAGTGACGTTGCAGGGGAAGAATTTACGCAGTATTTT
TRBD1	TRBV7-2	TRBJ1-2	14	many	CASTVSGGNYGYTF	TGTGCCAGCACCGTATCAGGGGGGAACTATGGCTACACCTTC
.	TRBV28	TRBJ1-2	12	few	CASSNRLYGYTF	TGTGCCAGCAGTAACCGCCTCTATGGCTACACCTTC
TRBD1	TRBV20-1	TRBJ1-4	14	.	CSAREGTGDEKLFF	TGCAGTGCTAGAGAGGGGACAGGGGATGAAAAACTGTTTTTT
.	TRBV14	TRBJ2-3	15	many	CASSQENPSTDTQYF	TGTGCCAGCAGCCAAGAGAACCCTAGCACAGATACGCAGTATTTT
.	TRBV12-3/TRBV12-4	TRBJ2-3	14	medium-sized	CASSLVSLTDTQYF	TGTGCCAGCAGTTTAGTCAGCCTCACAGATACGCAGTATTTT
.	TRBV9	TRBJ2-1	12	many	CASSQGGYEQFF	TGTGCCAGCAGCCAAGGCGGGTATGAGCAGTTCTTC
.	TRBV15	TRBJ2-5	18	medium-sized	CATSRDILGALDQETQYF	TGTGCCACCAGCAGAGATATTTTGGGGGCGCTGGATCAAGAGACCCAGTACTTC